Below, 4 T cell receptor beta chains from the same sample are listed, as sequenced in a study of early T cells in non-severe SARS-CoV-2 infection. TCRdb reanalysed the 5' RACE reads using MiXCR and keeps one entry per CDR3 protein. Altogether 65,000 to 95,000 distinct CDR3 sequences are present, roughly 16% being singletons, with the ten largest covering around 2.6%. What was sequenced was whole blood. These receptors originate from an adult who was a healthcare worker with PCR-confirmed SARS-CoV-2 infection or an uninfected control (not recorded which).

This clonotype has more than one count but fewer than ten. The chain uses TRBV14 and TRBJ2-7, with no clear D. Trimming pared 1 base from V and 4 bases from J, leaving 8 bases between. CDR1 is SGHDN and CDR2 is FVKESK in the germline V gene. This CDR3 has 13 amino acids. Here the CDR3 DNA reads TGTGCCAGCAGCCAAGTAAGGGTTTACGAGCAGTACTTC. Encoded protein: CASSQVRVYEQYF. The entire variable domain, with the rest obtained from reference TRBV14 and TRBJ2-7, is as follows: EAGVTQFPSHSVIEKGQTVTLRCDPISGHDNLYWYRRVMGKEIKFLLHFVKESKQDESGMPNNRFLAERTGGTYSTLKVQPAELEDSGVYFCASSQVRVYEQYFGPGTRLTVT.

The chain is built from TRBV27 and TRBJ1-2; possibly TRBD1 for D (6 bases). This CDR3 spans 14 amino acids. Germline V gene sequence: CDR1 MNHEY, CDR2 SMNVEV (reference sequence). V lost 4 bases and J 4 bases, leaving 13 bases between the germline ends. CDR3 amino acids: CASSSSGVSYGYTF. In DNA, the CDR3 is TGTGCCAGCAGTTCATCAGGGGTGAGCTATGGCTACACCTTC.

The chain couples TRBV10-3 to TRBJ2-1; the D gene is possibly TRBD1 (5 bases). The CDR3 sequence is 15 residues long. Deletions cut 0 bases from V and 8 bases from J, with 14 bases between. Germline CDR1 is ENHRY and CDR2 is SYGVKD. CDR3 protein: CAISESLDTSYEQFF. The CDR3 DNA sequence: TGTGCCATCAGTGAGTCTTTGGACACCAGTTATGAGCAGTTCTTC.

This clonotype has only a few counts. The rearrangement links TRBV27 to TRBJ1-6; no firm D call. The CDR3 is 20 residues long. Germline CDR1 MNHEY, CDR2 SMNVEV (reference sequence). V lost 2 bases and J lost 7, with 27 bases in between. CDR3 nucleotide sequence: TGTGCCAGCAGTTTAGGAACGAAGGAAACAGTTCGAAAGCGAAATTCACCCCTCCACTTT. It encodes CASSLGTKETVRKRNSPLHF.